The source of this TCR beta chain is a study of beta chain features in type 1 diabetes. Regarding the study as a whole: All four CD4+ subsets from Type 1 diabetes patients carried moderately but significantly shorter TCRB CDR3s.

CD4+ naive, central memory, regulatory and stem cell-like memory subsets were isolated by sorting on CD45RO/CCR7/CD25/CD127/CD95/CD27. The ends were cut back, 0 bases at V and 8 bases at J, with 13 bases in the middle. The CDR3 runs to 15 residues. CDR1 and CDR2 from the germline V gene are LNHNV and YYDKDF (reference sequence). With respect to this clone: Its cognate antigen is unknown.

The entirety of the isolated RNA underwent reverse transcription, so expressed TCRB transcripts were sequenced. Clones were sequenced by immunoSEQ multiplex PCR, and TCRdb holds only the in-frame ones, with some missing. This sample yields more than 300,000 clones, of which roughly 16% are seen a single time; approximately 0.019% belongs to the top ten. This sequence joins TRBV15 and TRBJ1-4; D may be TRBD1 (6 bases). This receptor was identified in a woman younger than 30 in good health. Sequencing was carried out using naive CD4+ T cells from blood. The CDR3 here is CATSRDTRGGEKLFF. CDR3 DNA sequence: TGTGCCACCAGCAGAGATACCAGGGGAGGGGAAAAACTGTTTTTT.